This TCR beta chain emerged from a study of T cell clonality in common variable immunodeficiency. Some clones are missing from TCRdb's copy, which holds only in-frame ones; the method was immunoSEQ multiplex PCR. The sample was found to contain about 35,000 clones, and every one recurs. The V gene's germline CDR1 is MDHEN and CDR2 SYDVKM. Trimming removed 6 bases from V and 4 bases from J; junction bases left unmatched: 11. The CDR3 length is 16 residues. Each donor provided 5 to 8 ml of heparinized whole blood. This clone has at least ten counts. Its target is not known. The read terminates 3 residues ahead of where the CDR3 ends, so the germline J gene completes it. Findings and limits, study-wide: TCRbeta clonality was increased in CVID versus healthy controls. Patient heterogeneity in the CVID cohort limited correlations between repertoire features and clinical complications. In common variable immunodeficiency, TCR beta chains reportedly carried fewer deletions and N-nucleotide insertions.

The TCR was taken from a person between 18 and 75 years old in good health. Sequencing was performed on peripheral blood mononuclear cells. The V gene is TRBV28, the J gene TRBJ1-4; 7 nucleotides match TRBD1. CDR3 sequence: CASSYNLGQINEKLFF. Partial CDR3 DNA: TGTGCCAGCAGCTATAACTTGGGACAGATTAATGAAAAA.